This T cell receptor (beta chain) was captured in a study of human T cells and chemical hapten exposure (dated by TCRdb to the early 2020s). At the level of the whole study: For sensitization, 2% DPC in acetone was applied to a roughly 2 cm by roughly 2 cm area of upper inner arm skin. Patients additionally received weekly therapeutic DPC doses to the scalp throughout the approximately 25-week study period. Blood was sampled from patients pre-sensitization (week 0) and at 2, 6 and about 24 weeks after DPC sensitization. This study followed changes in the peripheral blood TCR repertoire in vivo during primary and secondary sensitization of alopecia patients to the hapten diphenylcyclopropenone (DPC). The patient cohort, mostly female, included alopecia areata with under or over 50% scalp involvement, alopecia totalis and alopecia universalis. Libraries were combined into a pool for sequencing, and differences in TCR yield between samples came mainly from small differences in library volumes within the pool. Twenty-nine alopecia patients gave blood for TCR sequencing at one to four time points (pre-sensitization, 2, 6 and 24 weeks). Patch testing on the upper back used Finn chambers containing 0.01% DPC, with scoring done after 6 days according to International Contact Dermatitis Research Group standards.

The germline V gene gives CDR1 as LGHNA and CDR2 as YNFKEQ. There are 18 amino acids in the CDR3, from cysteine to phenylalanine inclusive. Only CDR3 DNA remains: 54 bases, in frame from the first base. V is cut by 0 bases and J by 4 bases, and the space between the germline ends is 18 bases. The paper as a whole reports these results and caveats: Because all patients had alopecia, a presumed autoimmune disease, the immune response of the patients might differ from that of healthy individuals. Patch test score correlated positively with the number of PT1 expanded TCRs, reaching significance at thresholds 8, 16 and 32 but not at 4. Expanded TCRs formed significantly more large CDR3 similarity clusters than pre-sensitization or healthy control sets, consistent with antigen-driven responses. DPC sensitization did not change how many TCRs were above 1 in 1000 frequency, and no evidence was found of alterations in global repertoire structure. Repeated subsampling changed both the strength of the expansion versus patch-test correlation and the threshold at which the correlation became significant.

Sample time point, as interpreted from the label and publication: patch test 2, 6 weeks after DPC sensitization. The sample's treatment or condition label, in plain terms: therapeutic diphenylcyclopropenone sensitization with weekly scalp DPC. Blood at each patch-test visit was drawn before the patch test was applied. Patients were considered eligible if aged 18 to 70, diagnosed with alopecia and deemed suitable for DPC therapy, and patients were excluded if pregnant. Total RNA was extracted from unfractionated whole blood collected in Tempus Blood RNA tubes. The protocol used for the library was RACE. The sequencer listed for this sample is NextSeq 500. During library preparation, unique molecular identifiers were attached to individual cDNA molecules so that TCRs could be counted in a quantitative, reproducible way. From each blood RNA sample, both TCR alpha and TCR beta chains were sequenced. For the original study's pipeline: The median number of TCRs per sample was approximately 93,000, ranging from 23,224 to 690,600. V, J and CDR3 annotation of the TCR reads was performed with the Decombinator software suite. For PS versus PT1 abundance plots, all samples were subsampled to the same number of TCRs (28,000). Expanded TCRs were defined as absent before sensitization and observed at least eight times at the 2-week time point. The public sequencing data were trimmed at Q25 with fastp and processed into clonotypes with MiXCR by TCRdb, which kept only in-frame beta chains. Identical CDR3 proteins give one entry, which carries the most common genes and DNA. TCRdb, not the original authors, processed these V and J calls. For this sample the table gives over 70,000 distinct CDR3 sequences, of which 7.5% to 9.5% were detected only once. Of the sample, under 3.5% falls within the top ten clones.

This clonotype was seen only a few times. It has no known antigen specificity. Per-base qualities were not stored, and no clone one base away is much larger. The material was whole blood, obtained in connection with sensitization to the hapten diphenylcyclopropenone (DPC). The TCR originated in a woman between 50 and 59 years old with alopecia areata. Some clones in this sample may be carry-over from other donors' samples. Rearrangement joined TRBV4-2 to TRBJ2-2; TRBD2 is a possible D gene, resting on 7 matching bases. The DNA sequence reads TGTGCCAGCAGCCAAGACCTCTCCTGGGGGGGCAGCACCGGGGAGCTGTTTTTT. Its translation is CASSQDLSWGGSTGELFF.